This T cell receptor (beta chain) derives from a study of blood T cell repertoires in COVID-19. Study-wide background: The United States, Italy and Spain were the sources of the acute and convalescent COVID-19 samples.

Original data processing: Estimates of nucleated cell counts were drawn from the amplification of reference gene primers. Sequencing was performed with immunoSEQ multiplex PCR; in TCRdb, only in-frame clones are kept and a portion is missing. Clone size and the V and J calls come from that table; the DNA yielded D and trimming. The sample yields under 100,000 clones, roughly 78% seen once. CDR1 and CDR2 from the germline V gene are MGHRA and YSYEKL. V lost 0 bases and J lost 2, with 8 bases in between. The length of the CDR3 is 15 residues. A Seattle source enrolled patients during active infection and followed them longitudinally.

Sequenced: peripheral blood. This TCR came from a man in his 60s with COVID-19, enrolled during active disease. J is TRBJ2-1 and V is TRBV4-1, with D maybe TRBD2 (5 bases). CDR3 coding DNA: TGCGCCAGCAGCCAAGATAAGGGAGCCTACAATGAGCAGTTCTTC. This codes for CASSQDKGAYNEQFF.